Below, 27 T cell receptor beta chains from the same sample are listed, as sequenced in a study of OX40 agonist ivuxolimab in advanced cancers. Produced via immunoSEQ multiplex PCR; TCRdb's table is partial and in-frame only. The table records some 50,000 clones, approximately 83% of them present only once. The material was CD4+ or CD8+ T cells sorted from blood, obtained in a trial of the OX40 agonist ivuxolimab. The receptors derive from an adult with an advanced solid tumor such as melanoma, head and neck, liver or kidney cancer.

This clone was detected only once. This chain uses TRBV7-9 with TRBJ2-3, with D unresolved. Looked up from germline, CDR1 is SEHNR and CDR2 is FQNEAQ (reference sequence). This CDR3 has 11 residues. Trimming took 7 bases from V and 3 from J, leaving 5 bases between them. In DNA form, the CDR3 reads TGTGCCAGCACCACAACAGATACGCAGTATTTT. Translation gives CASTTTDTQYF.

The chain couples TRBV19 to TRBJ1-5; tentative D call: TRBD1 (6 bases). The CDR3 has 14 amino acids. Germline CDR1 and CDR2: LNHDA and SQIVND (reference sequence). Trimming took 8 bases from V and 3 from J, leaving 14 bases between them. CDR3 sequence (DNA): TGTGCCAGTTGGGGCAGGGGCCCCAATCAGCCCCAGCATTTT. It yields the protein CASWGRGPNQPQHF.

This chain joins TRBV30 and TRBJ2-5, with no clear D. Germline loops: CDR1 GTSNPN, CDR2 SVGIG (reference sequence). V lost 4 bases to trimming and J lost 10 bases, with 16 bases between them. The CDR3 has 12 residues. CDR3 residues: CAWKGSPPGQYF. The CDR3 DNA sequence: TGTGCCTGGAAGGGATCCCCCCCGGGCCAGTACTTC.

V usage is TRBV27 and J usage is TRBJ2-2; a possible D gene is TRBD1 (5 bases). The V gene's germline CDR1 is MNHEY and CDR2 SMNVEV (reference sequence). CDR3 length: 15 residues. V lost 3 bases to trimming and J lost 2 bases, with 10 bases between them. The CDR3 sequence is CASSFSRVNTGELFF. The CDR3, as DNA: TGTGCCAGCAGTTTTAGCAGGGTCAACACCGGGGAGCTGTTTTTT.

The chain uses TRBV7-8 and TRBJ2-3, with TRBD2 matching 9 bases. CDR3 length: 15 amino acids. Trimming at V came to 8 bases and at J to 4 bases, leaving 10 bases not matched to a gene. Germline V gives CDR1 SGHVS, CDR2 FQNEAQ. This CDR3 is CASRRRSGGSDTQYF. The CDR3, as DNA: TGTGCCAGCCGGCGGAGAAGCGGGGGGTCAGATACGCAGTATTTT.

This chain's CDR3 is CASSTGGSKAKNIQYF. CDR3 DNA: TGTGCCAGCAGCACAGGGGGCAGTAAGGCCAAAAACATTCAGTACTTC. The rearrangement uses TRBV5-4 and TRBJ2-4; 9 bases agree with TRBD1. The CDR3 runs to 16 residues. V lost 4 bases and J lost 1; bases outside the gene matches: 6. CDR1 SGHNT and CDR2 YYREEE come from the germline V gene (reference sequence).

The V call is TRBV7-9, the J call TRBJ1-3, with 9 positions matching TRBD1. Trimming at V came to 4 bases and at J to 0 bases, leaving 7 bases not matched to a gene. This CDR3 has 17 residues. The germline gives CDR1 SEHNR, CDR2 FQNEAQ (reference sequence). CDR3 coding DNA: TGTGCCAGCAGCTCACCCGGGACAGGGCGCTCTGGAAACACCATATATTTT. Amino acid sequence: CASSSPGTGRSGNTIYF.

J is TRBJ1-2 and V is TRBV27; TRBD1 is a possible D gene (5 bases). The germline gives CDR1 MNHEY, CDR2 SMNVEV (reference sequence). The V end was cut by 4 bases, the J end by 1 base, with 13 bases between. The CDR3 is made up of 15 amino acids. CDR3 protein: CASSSLGQLNYGYTF. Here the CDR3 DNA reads TGTGCCAGCAGTTCCCTAGGACAACTTAACTATGGCTACACCTTC.

In DNA form, the CDR3 reads TGCGCCAGCAGCTTGGGGGAAGGGGGTAATTCACCCCTCCACTTT. Residues: CASSLGEGGNSPLHF. The chain is built from TRBV5-1 and TRBJ1-6; D is perhaps TRBD1 (6 bases). Trimming removed 0 bases at V and 6 bases at J, with 10 bases between. The CDR3 sequence is 15 residues long. The V gene's germline CDR1 is SGHRS and CDR2 YFSETQ. Filled out from reference TRBV5-1 and TRBJ1-6, the complete variable domain reads KAGVTQTPRYLIKTRGQQVTLSCSPISGHRSVSWYQQTPGQGLQFLFEYFSETQRNKGNFPGRFSGRQFSNSRSEMNVSTLELGDSALYLCASSLGEGGNSPLHFGNGTRLTVT.

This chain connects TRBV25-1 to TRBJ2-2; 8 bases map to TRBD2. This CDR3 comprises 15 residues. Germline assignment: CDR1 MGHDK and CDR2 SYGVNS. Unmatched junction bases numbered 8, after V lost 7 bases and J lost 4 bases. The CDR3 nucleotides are TGTGCCAGCACCCGAGCGGGGGCCGGCACCGGGGAGCTGTTTTTT. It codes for CASTRAGAGTGELFF.

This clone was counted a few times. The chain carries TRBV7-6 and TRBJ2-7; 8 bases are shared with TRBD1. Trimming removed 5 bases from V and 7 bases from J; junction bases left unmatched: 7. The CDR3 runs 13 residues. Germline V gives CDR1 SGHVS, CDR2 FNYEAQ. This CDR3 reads CASSPVTGGEQYF. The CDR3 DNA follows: TGTGCCAGCAGCCCCGTAACAGGGGGAGAGCAGTACTTC.

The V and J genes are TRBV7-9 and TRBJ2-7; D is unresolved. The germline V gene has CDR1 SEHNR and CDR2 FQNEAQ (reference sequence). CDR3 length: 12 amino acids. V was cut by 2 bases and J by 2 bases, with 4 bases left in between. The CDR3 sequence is CASSLSAYEQYF. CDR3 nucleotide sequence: TGTGCCAGCAGCTTATCTGCCTACGAGCAGTACTTC.

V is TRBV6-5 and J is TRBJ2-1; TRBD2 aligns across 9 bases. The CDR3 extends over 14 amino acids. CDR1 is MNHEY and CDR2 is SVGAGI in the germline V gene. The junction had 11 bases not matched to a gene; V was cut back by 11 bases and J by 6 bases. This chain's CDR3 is CASKAGGLTNEQFF. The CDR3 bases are TGTGCCTCTAAAGCGGGGGGCCTCACCAATGAGCAGTTCTTC.

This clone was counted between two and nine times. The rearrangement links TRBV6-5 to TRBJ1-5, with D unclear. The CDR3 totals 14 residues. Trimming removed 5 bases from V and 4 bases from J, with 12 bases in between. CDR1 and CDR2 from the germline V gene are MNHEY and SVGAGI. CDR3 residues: CASSPRGRNQPQHF. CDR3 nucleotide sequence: TGTGCCAGCAGTCCCCGTGGACGGAATCAGCCCCAGCATTTT.

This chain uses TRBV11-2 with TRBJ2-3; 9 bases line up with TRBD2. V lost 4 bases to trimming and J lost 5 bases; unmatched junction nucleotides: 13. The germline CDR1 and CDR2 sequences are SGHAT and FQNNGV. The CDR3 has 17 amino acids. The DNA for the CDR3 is TGTGCCAGCAGCTCAACAAGAGGGCTAGCGGGGAGAGATACGCAGTATTTT. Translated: CASSSTRGLAGRDTQYF. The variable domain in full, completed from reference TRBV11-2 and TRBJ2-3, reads EAGVAQSPRYKIIEKRQSVAFWCNPISGHATLYWYQQILGQGPKLLIQFQNNGVVDDSQLPKDRFSAERLKGVDSTLKIQPAKLEDSAVYLCASSSTRGLAGRDTQYFGPGTRLTVL.

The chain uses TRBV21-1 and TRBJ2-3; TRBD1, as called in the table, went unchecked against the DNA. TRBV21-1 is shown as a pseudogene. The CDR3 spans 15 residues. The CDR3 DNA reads TGTGCCAGCAGCAAAGTGAACAGGGATCCAGATACGCAGTATTTT. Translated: CASSKVNRDPDTQYF.

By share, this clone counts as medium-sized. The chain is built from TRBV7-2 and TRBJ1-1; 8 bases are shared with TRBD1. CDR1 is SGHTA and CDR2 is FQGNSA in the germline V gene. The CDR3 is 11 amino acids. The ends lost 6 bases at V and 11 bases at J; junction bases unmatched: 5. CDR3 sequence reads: CASRNQGAAFF. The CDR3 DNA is TGTGCCAGCAGGAACCAGGGGGCGGCTTTCTTT.

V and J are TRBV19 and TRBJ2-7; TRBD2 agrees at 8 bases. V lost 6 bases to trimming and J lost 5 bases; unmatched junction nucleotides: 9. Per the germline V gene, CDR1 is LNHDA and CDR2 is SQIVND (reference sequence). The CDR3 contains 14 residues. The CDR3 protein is CASRVEAGVNEQYF. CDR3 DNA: TGTGCCAGTAGGGTCGAAGCGGGGGTTAACGAGCAGTACTTC.

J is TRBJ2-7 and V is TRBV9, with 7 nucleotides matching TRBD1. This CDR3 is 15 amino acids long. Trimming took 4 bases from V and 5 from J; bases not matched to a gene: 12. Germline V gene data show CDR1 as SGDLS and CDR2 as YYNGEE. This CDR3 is CASSPQSTGNDEQYF. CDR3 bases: TGTGCCAGCAGCCCCCAATCGACAGGGAACGACGAGCAGTACTTC.

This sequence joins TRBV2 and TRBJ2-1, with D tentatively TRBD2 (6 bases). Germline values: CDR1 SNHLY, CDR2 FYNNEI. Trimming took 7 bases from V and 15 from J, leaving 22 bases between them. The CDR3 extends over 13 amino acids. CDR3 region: CASKQNQDVGGFF. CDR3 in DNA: TGTGCCAGCAAACAAAACCAGGATGTCGGGGGGTTCTTC.

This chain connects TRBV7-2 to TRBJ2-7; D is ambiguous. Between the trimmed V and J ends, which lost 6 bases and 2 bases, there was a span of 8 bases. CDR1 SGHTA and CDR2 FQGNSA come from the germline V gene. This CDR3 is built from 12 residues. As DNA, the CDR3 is TGTGCCAGCAGACTCGACACCTACGAGCAGTACTTC. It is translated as CASRLDTYEQYF.

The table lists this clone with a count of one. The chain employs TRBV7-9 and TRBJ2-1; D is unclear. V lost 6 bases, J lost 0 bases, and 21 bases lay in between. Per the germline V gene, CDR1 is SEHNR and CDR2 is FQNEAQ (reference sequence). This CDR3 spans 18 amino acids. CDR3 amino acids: CASSVYPGSPRSYNEQFF. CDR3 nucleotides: TGTGCCAGCAGTGTGTACCCGGGCAGTCCCCGCTCCTACAATGAGCAGTTCTTC.

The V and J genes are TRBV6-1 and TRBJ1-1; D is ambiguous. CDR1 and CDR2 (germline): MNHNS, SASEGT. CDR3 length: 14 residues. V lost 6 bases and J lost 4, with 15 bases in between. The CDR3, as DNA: TGTGCCAGCAGCGCCCGGGGTCTGGGCACTGAAGCTTTCTTT. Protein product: CASSARGLGTEAFF.

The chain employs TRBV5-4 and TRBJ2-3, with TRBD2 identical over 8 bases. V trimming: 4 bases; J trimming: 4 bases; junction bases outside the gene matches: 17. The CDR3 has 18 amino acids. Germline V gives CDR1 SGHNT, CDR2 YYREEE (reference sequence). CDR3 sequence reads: CASSPWGMRGGTADTQYF. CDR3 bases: TGTGCCAGCAGCCCGTGGGGGATGCGCGGGGGGACGGCAGATACGCAGTATTTT. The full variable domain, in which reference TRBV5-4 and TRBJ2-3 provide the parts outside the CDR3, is ETGVTQSPTHLIKTRGQQVTLRCSSQSGHNTVSWYQQALGQGPQFIFQYYREEENGRGNFPPRFSGLQFPNYSSELNVNALELDDSALYLCASSPWGMRGGTADTQYFGPGTRLTVL.

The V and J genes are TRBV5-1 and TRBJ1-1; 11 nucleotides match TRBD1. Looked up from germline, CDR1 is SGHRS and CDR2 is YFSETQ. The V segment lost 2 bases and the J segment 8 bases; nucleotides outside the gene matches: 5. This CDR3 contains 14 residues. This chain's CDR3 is CASSFGTGGGEAFF. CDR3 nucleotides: TGCGCCAGCAGCTTTGGGACAGGGGGAGGAGAAGCTTTCTTT.

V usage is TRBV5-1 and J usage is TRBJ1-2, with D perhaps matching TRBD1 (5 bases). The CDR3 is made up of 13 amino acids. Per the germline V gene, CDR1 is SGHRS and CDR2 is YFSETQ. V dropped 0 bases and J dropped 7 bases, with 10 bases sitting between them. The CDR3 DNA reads TGCGCCAGCAGCTTGGCTGGGGCGGGTGGCTACACCTTC. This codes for CASSLAGAGGYTF.

The CDR3 DNA sequence: TGTGCCAGCAGTCTCGGGACAGGTGAAGCTTTCTTT. It translates to CASSLGTGEAFF. This chain joins TRBV27 and TRBJ1-1, with 8 nucleotides matching TRBD1. The V gene's germline CDR1 is MNHEY and CDR2 SMNVEV (reference sequence). V was clipped by 5 bases and J by 7 bases; unmatched bases: 3. There are 12 residues in the CDR3.